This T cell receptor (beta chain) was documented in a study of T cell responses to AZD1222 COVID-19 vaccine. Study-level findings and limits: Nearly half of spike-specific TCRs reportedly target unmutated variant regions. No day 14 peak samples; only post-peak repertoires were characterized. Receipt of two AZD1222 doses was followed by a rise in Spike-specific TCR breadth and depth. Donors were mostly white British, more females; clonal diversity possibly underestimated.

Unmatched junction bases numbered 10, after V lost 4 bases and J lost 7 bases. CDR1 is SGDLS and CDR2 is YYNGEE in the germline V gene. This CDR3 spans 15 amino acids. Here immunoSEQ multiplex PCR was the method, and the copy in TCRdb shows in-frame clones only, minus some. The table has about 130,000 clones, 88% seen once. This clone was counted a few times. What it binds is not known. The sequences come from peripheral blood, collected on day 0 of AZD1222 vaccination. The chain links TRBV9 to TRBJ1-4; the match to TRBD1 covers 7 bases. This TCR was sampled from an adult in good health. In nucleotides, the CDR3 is TGTGCCAGCAGCTTCCGTGGGACAGCGACTGAAAAACTGTTTTTT. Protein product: CASSFRGTATEKLFF. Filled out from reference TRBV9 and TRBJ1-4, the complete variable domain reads DSGVTQTPKHLITATGQRVTLRCSPRSGDLSVYWYQQSLDQGLQFLIQYYNGEERAKGNILERFSAQQFPDLHSELNLSSLELGDSALYFCASSFRGTATEKLFFGSGTQLSVL.